This T cell receptor beta chain was captured in a study of molecular identifiers for immune sequencing clone quantification. Study overall: With replicates, the RNA of roughly 21,000 or 96,000 naive CD8 cells was split five ways and four were sequenced.

This clonotype was observed many times. The antigen is undetermined. Broader study findings: Beyond 20 RNA copies, clones held over 97% of effector molecules, compared with under 1% in naive cells. Spiked Jurkat TCR RNA equivalent to one cell reportedly surfaced among roughly 910,000 naive cells.

Germline V gives CDR1 SGHNT, CDR2 YYREEE (reference sequence). V lost 0 bases, J lost 4 bases, and 15 bases stayed unmatched. This CDR3 is 18 amino acids long. Via MiXCR, TCRdb re-called the PCR reads, giving one row per CDR3 protein. This sample has about 500,000 distinct CDR3 sequences, with about 26% found just once. The source of this sequence is a human donor in good health. Some libraries in this study had Jurkat cell RNA spiked in. The V gene is TRBV5-4, the J gene TRBJ2-7; 8 nucleotides align to TRBD2. Sequenced input: naive CD8+ T cells from blood, with Jurkat cell RNA spiked in. The subset is: FACS-sorted CD8+CD4-CCR7+CD45RA+ naive T cells. CDR3 DNA: TGTGCCAGCAGCTTGGAAGTTTTCGGTACTAGCGGTGATTACGAGCAGTACTTC. Its translation is CASSLEVFGTSGDYEQYF.